This T cell receptor (beta chain) was recovered during a study of cytomegalovirus exposure and HLA in healthy donors. Details on this clone: No antigen is known for it.

PCR primers comprised 60 Vbeta and 13 Jbeta primers. Data came from immunoSEQ multiplex PCR; TCRdb stores just in-frame clones and leaves some out. The repertoire holds approximately 210,000 clones, with about 80% as singletons. Unmatched junction bases numbered 10, after V lost 4 bases and J lost 14 bases. Germline CDR1 is PRHDT and CDR2 is FYEKMQ (reference sequence). The CDR3 spans 13 residues. Findings and limits, study-wide: As a later analysis revealed, the rate of TCR association differed by HLA locus, with DRB1 most and HLA-C fewest.

The chain recombines TRBV13 with TRBJ1-1; 10 bases match TRBD1. The specimen was PBMCs. This sequence originates from a man aged 35-49 years in good health and CMV-seropositive. The CDR3 DNA is TGTGCCAGCAGCTCCCGGGACAGGGGTACGCTGTTCTTT. As protein: CASSSRDRGTLFF.